These 31 T cell receptor beta chains share one sample of origin, sequenced in a study of cytomegalovirus exposure and HLA in healthy donors. Both 60 Vbeta primers and 13 Jbeta primers went into the PCR. Assay used: immunoSEQ multiplex PCR; TCRdb lists only in-frame clones, some missing. Of about 170,000 clones in the sample, 60% to 80% are singletons; the top ten hold approximately 3.4%. The source material was PBMCs. The origin of the receptors is a female donor in good health and CMV-seronegative.

The V and J genes are TRBV27 and TRBJ1-6; D call uncertain. This CDR3 spans 12 amino acids. V was clipped by 2 bases and J by 9 bases, with 5 bases between them. Germline CDR1 reads MNHEY; CDR2 reads SMNVEV (reference sequence). CDR3 residues: CASSLRSSPLHF. The CDR3 nucleotides are TGTGCCAGCAGTTTACGGAGTTCACCCCTCCACTTT.

The rearrangement joins TRBV19 to TRBJ2-1; TRBD2 might be the D (6 bases). Germline V CDR1 and CDR2: LNHDA, SQIVND (reference sequence). With 5 bases removed from V and 3 bases from J, the gap between germline ends came to 11 bases. The CDR3 has 14 residues. The CDR3 DNA reads TGTGCCAGTAGTCCCTCTAGCGTCTACAATGAGCAGTTCTTC. Its protein product is CASSPSSVYNEQFF.

The V gene is TRBV5-6, the J gene TRBJ1-6, with D hard to call. V lost 4 bases, J lost 7 bases, and 9 bases lay in between. This CDR3 has 13 residues. Germline V CDR1 and CDR2: SGHDT, YYEEEE. CDR3 protein: CASSREVNSPLHF. The CDR3 nucleotides read TGTGCCAGCAGCCGGGAGGTCAATTCACCCCTCCACTTT. Filled out from reference TRBV5-6 and TRBJ1-6, the complete variable domain reads DAGVTQSPTHLIKTRGQQVTLRCSPKSGHDTVSWYQQALGQGPQFIFQYYEEEERQRGNFPDRFSGHQFPNYSSELNVNALLLGDSALYLCASSREVNSPLHFGNGTRLTVT.

The chain links TRBV4-1 to TRBJ2-3; 10 positions agree with TRBD1. The CDR3 totals 20 residues. Germline CDR1 reads MGHRA; CDR2 reads YSYEKL. The V gene end was trimmed by 2 bases and the J gene end by 4 bases; junction bases not matched to a gene: 18. CDR3 in amino acids: CASSQWRPGQGLQRADTQYF. For the CDR3, the DNA is TGCGCCAGCAGCCAATGGAGACCGGGACAGGGGCTTCAGAGGGCAGATACGCAGTATTTT.

The V and J genes are TRBV9 and TRBJ1-4; D is uncertain. The germline V and J ends were trimmed by 4 bases and 8 bases, with 12 bases remaining between them. Per germline, CDR1 SGDLS and CDR2 YYNGEE. CDR3 length: 13 amino acids. For the CDR3, the DNA is TGTGCCAGCAGCACTACATCGGGGGAAAAACTGTTTTTT. Translation: CASSTTSGEKLFF.

In the case of this clone: One end of the junction is discordant with germline, which a read error may explain. The chain combines TRBV7-9 with TRBJ1-6; D possibly corresponds to TRBD1 (5 bases). The CDR3 covers 16 residues. Germline lookup yields CDR1 SEHNR and CDR2 FQNEAQ (reference sequence). CDR3 sequence (DNA): TGTTCCAGCAGCTTACGTTGGGGCAGGGAGGACTCACCCCTCCACTTT. It is translated as CSSSLRWGREDSPLHF. Looking up the rest from reference TRBV7-9 and TRBJ1-6 gives the full variable domain: DTGVSQNPRHKITKRGQNVTFRCDPISEHNRLYWYRQTLGQGPEFLTYFQNEAQLEKSRLLSDRFSAERPKGSFSTLEIQRTEQGDSAMYLCSSSLRWGREDSPLHFGNGTRLTVT.

The chain has TRBV28 and TRBJ1-1, with D tentatively TRBD1 (5 bases). The V gene's germline CDR1 is MDHEN and CDR2 SYDVKM. V lost 5 bases to trimming and J lost 5 bases, with 12 bases between them. This CDR3 is 13 amino acids long. This CDR3 reads CASSLGRGTEAFF. As DNA, the CDR3 is TGTGCCAGCAGTCTCGGCCGGGGGACTGAAGCTTTCTTT.

This chain connects TRBV30 to TRBJ1-2; 7 bases are a match to TRBD1. This CDR3 has 14 amino acids. In germline, CDR1 is GTSNPN, CDR2 SVGIG (reference sequence). The junction had 7 bases not matched to a gene; V was cut back by 2 bases and J by 4 bases. The DNA of the CDR3 is TGTGCCTGGAGTTTAGACAGGGAGGTCTATGGCTACACCTTC. Residues: CAWSLDREVYGYTF.

The rearrangement joins TRBV6-1 to TRBJ2-7, with 8 bases matching TRBD1. V gave up 6 bases and J gave up 3 bases; unmatched junction bases: 10. The CDR3 is made up of 15 amino acids. The germline gives CDR1 MNHNS, CDR2 SASEGT. CDR3 region: CASSPRQGIYYEQYF. In DNA, the CDR3 is TGTGCCAGCAGCCCAAGACAGGGGATTTACTACGAGCAGTACTTC.

The chain joins TRBV7-2 to TRBJ2-3, with D perhaps TRBD2 (7 bases). V shed 1 base and J shed 0 bases, with 11 bases lying between them. The CDR3 sequence is 16 residues long. CDR1 is SGHTA and CDR2 is FQGNSA in the germline V gene. The CDR3 sequence: CASSLEAGASTDTQYF. CDR3 nucleotides: TGTGCCAGCAGCTTAGAGGCGGGGGCTAGCACAGATACGCAGTATTTT.

This clone was observed a handful of times. CDR3 coding DNA: TGTGCCAGTAGTATCGGGGGACAGCCGTACCAAGAGACCCAGTACTTC. It translates to CASSIGGQPYQETQYF. The chain recombines TRBV19 with TRBJ2-5, with a possible D match to TRBD1 (7 bases). Germline V CDR1 and CDR2: LNHDA, SQIVND (reference sequence). V was trimmed by 3 bases and J by 0 bases, leaving 14 bases between them. The CDR3 has 16 amino acids. The complete variable domain, with remaining parts taken from reference TRBV19 and TRBJ2-5, reads DGGITQSPKYLFRKEGQNVTLSCEQNLNHDAMYWYRQDPGQGLRLIYYSQIVNDFQKGDIAEGYSVSREKKESFPLTVTSAQKNPTAFYLCASSIGGQPYQETQYFGPGTRLLVL.

The V call is TRBV30, the J call TRBJ1-4; D remains ambiguous. Trimming shortened V by 3 bases and J by 10 bases, and 9 bases separated the two germline ends. This CDR3 is 11 amino acids long. Germline lookup yields CDR1 GTSNPN and CDR2 SVGIG (reference sequence). The CDR3 region is CAWRMSGKLFF. Written as DNA, the CDR3 is TGTGCCTGGAGAATGAGCGGAAAACTGTTTTTT.

The rearrangement joins TRBV4-3 to TRBJ2-1, with unresolved D. The CDR3 covers 15 residues. Trimming removed 2 bases at V and 4 bases at J, with 12 bases between. Germline CDR1 and CDR2: LGHNA and YSLEER. CDR3 bases: TGCGCCAGCAGCCAATCCGGGTCTTGGTACAATGAGCAGTTCTTC. Encoded protein: CASSQSGSWYNEQFF.

The chain couples TRBV5-1 to TRBJ2-7; TRBD1 might be the D (6 bases). The germline gives CDR1 SGHRS, CDR2 YFSETQ. The CDR3 is 14 residues long. V shed 3 bases and J shed 2 bases, with 12 bases lying between them. The CDR3 sequence is CASSYRQETYEQYF. CDR3 nucleotides: TGCGCCAGCAGCTACCGACAGGAAACCTACGAGCAGTACTTC.

V is TRBV6-5 and J is TRBJ2-1; D is unclear. Trimming left V 4 bases short and J 8 bases short, with 18 bases between. There are 15 residues in the CDR3. CDR1 and CDR2 (germline): MNHEY, SVGAGI. The CDR3: CASSSLAGSVDEQFF. The CDR3, as DNA: TGTGCCAGCAGTTCTTTGGCAGGCAGTGTTGATGAGCAGTTCTTC.

V is TRBV10-3 and J is TRBJ2-1, with 12 bases fitting TRBD2. The V gene end was trimmed by 0 bases and the J gene end by 9 bases; junction bases not matched to a gene: 6. The CDR3 is made up of 16 amino acids. CDR1 is ENHRY and CDR2 is SYGVKD in the germline V gene. In DNA form, the CDR3 reads TGTGCCATCAGTGAGTCTCAGACTAGCGGGGGCCGTGAGCAGTTCTTC. Amino acids: CAISESQTSGGREQFF.

The rearrangement joins TRBV28 to TRBJ1-5; 7 bases match TRBD1. V was clipped by 5 bases and J by 10 bases; unmatched bases: 11. The germline V gene has CDR1 MDHEN and CDR2 SYDVKM. The CDR3 runs 14 residues. The CDR3 spells CASSAPDRVGPQHF. In nucleotides, the CDR3 is TGTGCCAGCAGTGCCCCTGACAGGGTCGGACCCCAGCATTTT.

This chain connects TRBV11-2 to TRBJ2-1; TRBD2 might be the D (6 bases). The CDR3 covers 16 residues. CDR1 SGHAT and CDR2 FQNNGV come from the germline V gene. V was shortened by 2 bases and J by 5 bases, with 16 bases between the two germline ends. CDR3 protein: CASSLLGGSFNNEQFF. The CDR3 nucleotides read TGTGCCAGCAGCTTATTGGGGGGATCGTTTAACAATGAGCAGTTCTTC.

This clone has only a few counts. The genes are TRBV7-2 and TRBJ2-5; a weak D match, TRBD2 (5 bases). This CDR3 has 12 residues. Germline V lookup: CDR1 SGHTA, CDR2 FQGNSA. With 5 bases removed from V and 5 bases from J, the gap between germline ends came to 9 bases. Written as DNA, the CDR3 is TGTGCCAGCAGCAGCGGACTCGAGACCCAGTACTTC. This codes for CASSSGLETQYF. Using reference TRBV7-2 and TRBJ2-5 for the parts outside the CDR3, the full variable domain is GAGVSQSPSNKVTEKGKDVELRCDPISGHTALYWYRQSLGQGLEFLIYFQGNSAPDKSGLPSDRFSAERTGGSVSTLTIQRTQQEDSAVYLCASSSGLETQYFGPGTRLLVL.

This chain uses TRBV30 with TRBJ2-2; 10 nucleotides agree with TRBD2. CDR1 and CDR2 (germline): GTSNPN, SVGIG (reference sequence). There are 17 residues in the CDR3. The V segment lost 5 bases and the J segment 0 bases; nucleotides outside the gene matches: 9. The chain's CDR3 is CAWSRSGRLANTGELFF. The CDR3 DNA sequence: TGTGCCTGGTCCCGTAGCGGGAGGCTAGCGAACACCGGGGAGCTGTTTTTT.

This clone was seen more than once but under ten times. V and J are TRBV19 and TRBJ2-1; 11 bases are shared with TRBD2. This CDR3 has 20 amino acids. Unmatched junction bases numbered 18, after V lost 3 bases and J lost 5 bases. CDR1 LNHDA and CDR2 SQIVND come from the germline V gene (reference sequence). This CDR3 reads CASSMRASGSGRAGHNEQFF. In nucleotides, the CDR3 is TGTGCCAGTAGTATGAGGGCTAGCGGTAGCGGGAGGGCGGGACACAATGAGCAGTTCTTC.

The chain employs TRBV19 and TRBJ1-6; a weak D match, TRBD1 (6 bases). There are 16 residues in the CDR3. V was clipped by 3 bases and J by 7 bases, with 16 bases between them. The germline V gene has CDR1 LNHDA and CDR2 SQIVND (reference sequence). The CDR3 bases are TGTGCCAGTAGTATGGACCGGACAGCGCTCAATTCACCCCTCCACTTT. Amino acid sequence: CASSMDRTALNSPLHF.

This sequence joins TRBV7-9 and TRBJ2-5; TRBD1 matches at 7 bases. The CDR3 totals 14 residues. Germline V gene data show CDR1 as SEHNR and CDR2 as FQNEAQ (reference sequence). The ends lost 1 base at V and 5 bases at J; junction bases unmatched: 4. CDR3 loop: CASSLGVTGETQYF. The CDR3 DNA reads TGTGCCAGCAGCTTAGGGGTGACAGGGGAGACCCAGTACTTC.

J is TRBJ2-2 and V is TRBV18; 9 nucleotides line up with TRBD2. With 6 bases clipped from V and 6 bases from J, the junction kept 11 bases outside the gene matches. The CDR3 loop spans 16 amino acids. Germline CDR1 is KGHSH and CDR2 is LQKENI. The CDR3 DNA reads as TGTGCCAGCTCTCAGACTAGCGGATACGTAGCCGGGGAGCTGTTTTTT. It translates to CASSQTSGYVAGELFF.

This clone came up a few times. One end of the junction does not line up with germline, which may come from a read error. The chain recombines TRBV7-9 with TRBJ1-1; no reliable D call. The CDR3 runs to 12 residues. CDR1 is SEHNR and CDR2 is FQNEAQ in the germline V gene (reference sequence). This CDR3 is CSSSLVATEAFF. The CDR3 nucleotides are TGTTCCAGCAGCTTAGTGGCCACTGAAGCTTTCTTT.

This clone appeared a single time. V usage is TRBV2 and J usage is TRBJ2-1; tentative D call: TRBD1 (6 bases). CDR1 SNHLY and CDR2 FYNNEI come from the germline V gene. The CDR3 spans 13 residues. V lost 8 bases to trimming and J lost 5 bases, with 13 bases between them. Written as DNA, the CDR3 is TGTGCCAGCCTGCAGGACAGAAACAATGAGCAGTTCTTC. It translates to CASLQDRNNEQFF.

The rearrangement uses TRBV27 and TRBJ2-2; 10 bases line up with TRBD2. Trimming at V came to 6 bases and at J to 9 bases, leaving 10 bases not matched to a gene. The CDR3 has 15 residues. CDR1 and CDR2 (germline): MNHEY, SMNVEV (reference sequence). CDR3 nucleotide sequence: TGTGCCAGCAGGACCTATAGCGGGAGGCTTAGGGAGCTGTTTTTT. Residues: CASRTYSGRLRELFF.

The chain carries TRBV9 and TRBJ2-1; unclear D gene. V lost 4 bases and J 4 bases, leaving 12 bases between the germline ends. There are 14 residues in the CDR3. Germline values: CDR1 SGDLS, CDR2 YYNGEE. CDR3 residues: CASSPAMLYNEQFF. The CDR3 DNA is TGTGCCAGCAGCCCCGCAATGCTATACAATGAGCAGTTCTTC.

The chain's CDR3 is CASSLDRGREETQYF. For the CDR3, the DNA is TGTGCCAGCAGCCTGGACAGGGGGCGGGAGGAGACCCAGTACTTC. The V call is TRBV11-3, the J call TRBJ2-5; TRBD1 matches 11 bases. Trimming removed 5 bases from V and 5 bases from J; junction bases left unmatched: 7. This CDR3 is built from 15 residues. Per germline, CDR1 SGHNT and CDR2 YENEEA.

The chain has TRBV28 and TRBJ2-7, with D hard to call. Germline values: CDR1 MDHEN, CDR2 SYDVKM. The CDR3 covers 13 residues. V gave up 1 base and J gave up 2 bases, with 6 bases separating them. CDR3 loop: CASSLFPAYEQYF. The CDR3 DNA sequence: TGTGCCAGCAGTTTATTTCCGGCCTACGAGCAGTACTTC.

The genes are TRBV6-1 and TRBJ2-1; D perhaps matches TRBD1 (6 bases). This CDR3 has 16 residues. Germline-derived CDR1 and CDR2 are MNHNS and SASEGT. V shed 2 bases and J shed 6 bases, with 17 bases lying between them. The CDR3 DNA follows: TGTGCCAGCAGTGAATTGGGGCAGGGGTCCGTCAATGAGCAGTTCTTC. This gives the protein CASSELGQGSVNEQFF.